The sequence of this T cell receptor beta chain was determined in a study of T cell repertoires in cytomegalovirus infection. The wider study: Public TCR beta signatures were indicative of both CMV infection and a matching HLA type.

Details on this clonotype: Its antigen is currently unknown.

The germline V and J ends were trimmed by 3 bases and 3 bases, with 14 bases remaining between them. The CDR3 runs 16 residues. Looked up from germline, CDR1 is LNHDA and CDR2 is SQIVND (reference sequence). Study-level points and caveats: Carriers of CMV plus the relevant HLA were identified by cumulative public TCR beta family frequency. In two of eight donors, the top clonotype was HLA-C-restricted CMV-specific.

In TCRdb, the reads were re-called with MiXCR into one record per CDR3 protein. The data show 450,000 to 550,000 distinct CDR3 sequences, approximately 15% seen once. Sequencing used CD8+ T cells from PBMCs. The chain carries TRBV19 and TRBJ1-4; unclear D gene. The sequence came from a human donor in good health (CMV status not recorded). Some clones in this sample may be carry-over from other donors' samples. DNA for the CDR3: TGTGCCAGTAGTATGCGGTTGACCCGAGCTAATGAAAAACTGTTTTTT. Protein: CASSMRLTRANEKLFF.